The 22 T cell receptor beta chains listed next were all sequenced from one sample in a study of Ad26.COV2.S vaccination and SARS-CoV-2 variants. Only in-frame clones appear in the TCRdb table, and some are missing; sequencing was by immunoSEQ multiplex PCR. The table includes a few hundred thousand clones, around 92% detected once. Treatment described: roughly 18 received Ad26.COV2.S at low or high dose, single or two shots; several received placebo; per-sample allocation not given. Day 63 following the first vaccine or placebo injection was when the samples were taken. Sequencing was performed on peripheral blood, taken in a trial of Ad26.COV2.S vaccine versus placebo. All receptors come from a person between 18 and 59 years old who received the Ad26.COV2.S COVID-19 vaccine or a placebo.

As regards this clone: The junction shows a germline mismatch at one end, possibly a read error. The chain links TRBV13 to TRBJ2-7; TRBD2 agrees at 8 bases. CDR1 and CDR2 from the germline V gene are PRHDT and FYEKMQ (reference sequence). The CDR3 extends over 15 amino acids. The CDR3 DNA sequence: TGTGCCAGCAGCTACCGGGAGGGGCTCTCCCACGAGCAGTACTTC. Protein product: CASSYREGLSHEQYF.

This chain connects TRBV18 to TRBJ2-3, with a tentative D call TRBD1 (5 bases). The CDR3 has 15 amino acids. The V and J ends lost 3 bases and 4 bases respectively, with 14 bases between them. CDR1 and CDR2 (germline): KGHSH, LQKENI. CDR3 coding DNA: TGTGCCAGCTCACCCAGGGCAGCTGGGGCAGATACGCAGTATTTT. Amino acid sequence: CASSPRAAGADTQYF.

The rearrangement links TRBV25-1 to TRBJ1-2, with TRBD1 as a possible D gene (5 bases). Trimming stripped 7 bases from V and 6 bases from J, with 9 bases between. Germline assignment: CDR1 MGHDK and CDR2 SYGVNS. This CDR3 is built from 11 residues. The CDR3 region is CASTGGDGYTF. CDR3 nucleotides: TGTGCCAGCACTGGGGGGGATGGCTACACCTTC.

This clone appeared a few times. The chain links TRBV7-9 to TRBJ2-1; D perhaps matches TRBD1 (6 bases). Germline values: CDR1 SEHNR, CDR2 FQNEAQ (reference sequence). The CDR3 totals 14 residues. The germline V and J ends were trimmed by 6 bases and 0 bases, with 9 bases remaining between them. The CDR3 here is CASSTGSSYNEQFF. CDR3 DNA sequence: TGTGCCAGCAGTACAGGGAGCTCCTACAATGAGCAGTTCTTC.

The V gene is TRBV5-4, the J gene TRBJ2-7; TRBD2 matches 11 bases. This CDR3 has 15 residues. Germline V gene lookup returns CDR1 SGHNT and CDR2 YYREEE (reference sequence). The J segment lost 7 bases and the V segment lost 1 base, leaving 7 bases of the junction unmatched. In DNA, the CDR3 is TGTGCCAGCAGCTTGAATAGCGGGGGGGCCGGGGAGCAGTACTTC. Translation: CASSLNSGGAGEQYF.

The chain is built from TRBV15 and TRBJ1-1; D gene uncertain. The CDR3 is made up of 16 amino acids. V was pared by 0 bases and J by 0 bases, with 11 bases between. From germline, CDR1 is LNHNV and CDR2 YYDKDF (reference sequence). The CDR3 coding sequence is TGTGCCACCAGCAGAGATCCGGTCTCCATGAACACTGAAGCTTTCTTT. As protein: CATSRDPVSMNTEAFF.

V is TRBV5-1 and J is TRBJ2-7; D is unresolved. This CDR3 comprises 14 residues. The V end lost 0 bases, the J end lost 2 bases, and 9 bases lay between the germline ends. In germline, CDR1 is SGHRS, CDR2 YFSETQ. The CDR3 region is CASSLVGPTYEQYF. The CDR3, as DNA: TGCGCCAGCAGCTTGGTTGGGCCAACCTACGAGCAGTACTTC. The full variable domain, rest sourced from reference TRBV5-1 and TRBJ2-7, is KAGVTQTPRYLIKTRGQQVTLSCSPISGHRSVSWYQQTPGQGLQFLFEYFSETQRNKGNFPGRFSGRQFSNSRSEMNVSTLELGDSALYLCASSLVGPTYEQYFGPGTRLTVT.

The gene calls are TRBV6-1 and TRBJ1-5, with 8 bases matching TRBD1. Trimming cost V 2 bases and J 6 bases; bases outside gene matches: 6. Germline V gives CDR1 MNHNS, CDR2 SASEGT. The CDR3 sequence is 15 residues long. The CDR3 is CASSETQGAGQPQHF. The CDR3, as DNA: TGTGCCAGCAGTGAAACGCAGGGGGCGGGTCAGCCCCAGCATTTT.

The chain is built from TRBV10-2 and TRBJ2-7, with D possibly being TRBD1 (6 bases). The germline gives CDR1 WSHSY, CDR2 SAAADI. V was pared by 2 bases and J by 2 bases, with 10 bases between. This CDR3 region has 14 residues. CDR3 sequence: CASSETGLTYEQYF. In DNA form, the CDR3 reads TGCGCCAGCAGTGAGACAGGGTTAACCTACGAGCAGTACTTC.

This clone has just one count. The rearrangement links TRBV28 to TRBJ1-1; D is unresolved. Trimming took off 6 bases at V and 3 bases at J, with 11 bases between the two ends. Germline V gene sequence: CDR1 MDHEN, CDR2 SYDVKM. CDR3 size: 13 residues. The CDR3 nucleotides are TGTGCCAGCAGCCCCGTGGGCTACACTGAAGCTTTCTTT. Protein sequence: CASSPVGYTEAFF.

This chain connects TRBV4-3 to TRBJ2-1; 9 bases match TRBD2. Trimming cost V 0 bases and J 3 bases; bases outside gene matches: 6. CDR1 and CDR2 (germline): LGHNA, YSLEER. This CDR3 comprises 17 residues. The CDR3 region is CASSQDSSSGNYNEQFF. The DNA for the CDR3 is TGCGCCAGCAGCCAAGATTCCTCTAGCGGGAACTACAATGAGCAGTTCTTC.

The chain has TRBV6-6 and TRBJ2-1; TRBD1 is a possible D gene (5 bases). The germline CDR1 and CDR2 sequences are MNHNY and SVGAGI (reference sequence). This CDR3 is built from 12 residues. Trimming left V 7 bases short and J 9 bases short, with 13 bases between. CDR3 DNA sequence: TGTGCCAGCACCAGGGCGGCCACTGAGCAGTTCTTC. This encodes CASTRAATEQFF.

Comments on this clone: The sample carries other DNA sequences with the same CDR3. The chain is built from TRBV12-3 or TRBV12-4 and TRBJ1-5, with unresolved D. Trimming shortened V by 6 bases and J by 0 bases, and 3 bases separated the two germline ends. The CDR3 contains 12 residues. For the CDR3, the DNA is TGTGCCAGCAGCGATAGCAATCAGCCCCAGCATTTT. As protein: CASSDSNQPQHF.

The V call is TRBV7-2, the J call TRBJ2-5; D remains ambiguous. The CDR3 consists of 15 residues. Trimming stripped 1 base from V and 4 bases from J, with 13 bases between. Germline V gene sequence: CDR1 SGHTA, CDR2 FQGNSA. The CDR3 loop reads CASSLVARSRETQYF. In nucleotides, the CDR3 is TGTGCCAGCAGCTTAGTGGCTAGAAGCCGAGAGACCCAGTACTTC.

The chain couples TRBV2 to TRBJ2-7; 7 bases are a match to TRBD2. With 6 bases clipped from V and 6 bases from J, the junction kept 14 bases outside the gene matches. The CDR3 runs 15 residues. The germline V gene encodes CDR1 SNHLY and CDR2 FYNNEI. CDR3 in DNA: TGTGCCAGCAGCCGCCCGGGGGGTCGGGGTGGCGAGCAGTACTTC. Protein product: CASSRPGGRGGEQYF.

V gene TRBV30 combines with J gene TRBJ1-4; TRBD1 agrees at 9 bases. V dropped 3 bases and J dropped 8; count of bases not matched to a gene: 4. Germline V gene data show CDR1 as GTSNPN and CDR2 as SVGIG (reference sequence). This CDR3 has 13 residues. CDR3 residues: CAWRGTGQEKLFF. In DNA, the CDR3 is TGTGCCTGGAGGGGGACAGGGCAGGAAAAACTGTTTTTT. Combining the CDR3 with reference TRBV30 and TRBJ1-4 gives the whole variable domain SQTIHQWPATLVQPVGSPLSLECTVEGTSNPNLYWYRQAAGRGLQLLFYSVGIGQISSEVPQNLSASRPQDRQFILSSKKLLLSDSGFYLCAWRGTGQEKLFFGSGTQLSVL.

The chain carries TRBV5-1 and TRBJ2-3, with D possibly being TRBD1 (6 bases). The V end was cut by 0 bases, the J end by 6 bases, with 11 bases between. The CDR3 has 14 residues. From germline, CDR1 is SGHRS and CDR2 YFSETQ. CDR3 sequence: CASSLEGVEDTQYF. The CDR3, as DNA: TGCGCCAGCAGCTTGGAGGGGGTGGAGGATACGCAGTATTTT.

This chain joins TRBV3-1 (or the pseudogene TRBV3-2) and TRBJ2-3; TRBD2 matches at 9 bases. There are 16 residues in the CDR3. The junction had 5 bases not matched to a gene; V was cut back by 4 bases and J by 0 bases. Germline V gene data show CDR1 as LGHDT and CDR2 as YNNKEL (reference sequence). CDR3 sequence: CASSRNAGGSTDTQYF. Here the CDR3 DNA reads TGTGCCAGCAGCCGGAACGCGGGGGGGAGCACAGATACGCAGTATTTT.

The sample holds one count of this clone. This chain uses TRBV5-4 with TRBJ1-4; 8 nucleotides line up with TRBD1. Germline V gene sequence: CDR1 SGHNT, CDR2 YYREEE (reference sequence). This CDR3 has 14 residues. V dropped 4 bases and J dropped 8; count of bases not matched to a gene: 7. The CDR3 bases are TGTGCCAGCAGCCCGGACAGGGCAATAGAAAAACTGTTTTTT. It is translated as CASSPDRAIEKLFF.

The rearrangement uses TRBV9 and TRBJ2-1; TRBD1 is a possible D gene (6 bases). Germline V gene sequence: CDR1 SGDLS, CDR2 YYNGEE. This CDR3 is built from 15 residues. Trimming stripped 4 bases from V and 3 bases from J, with 14 bases between. CDR3 coding DNA: TGTGCCAGCAGCCCCCGACAGGACCACTACAATGAGCAGTTCTTC. Translated: CASSPRQDHYNEQFF.

Regarding this clone: The sample holds other DNA sequences that translate to the same CDR3. This rearrangement joins TRBV7-9 to TRBJ1-1; D might be TRBD1 (5 bases). This CDR3 comprises 14 residues. Germline V lookup: CDR1 SEHNR, CDR2 FQNEAQ (reference sequence). Between the trimmed V and J ends, which lost 1 base and 4 bases, there was a span of 10 bases. The chain's CDR3 is CASSLVGGSTEAFF. The CDR3 bases are TGTGCCAGCAGCTTAGTTGGGGGATCCACTGAAGCTTTCTTT.

The genes are TRBV6-2 or TRBV6-3 and TRBJ2-7; the D is unclear. The germline V gene has CDR1 MNHEY and CDR2 SVGEGT. V was cut by 1 base and J by 3 bases, with 4 bases left in between. This CDR3 is 12 amino acids long. CDR3 loop: CASSYWGYEQYF. The CDR3 DNA follows: TGTGCCAGCAGTTACTGGGGCTACGAGCAGTACTTC.